This entry concerns a single TCR beta chain. This record belongs to a study of blood T cell repertoires in COVID-19. In the study overall: The United States, Italy and Spain provided the acute and convalescent COVID-19 samples. Sample material is recorded as cDNA or gDNA derived from T cells, B-cell-depleted T cells, or PBMCs.

V lost 3 bases to trimming and J lost 2 bases, with 11 bases between them. There are 15 residues in the CDR3. Germline V gene lookup returns CDR1 SGHTA and CDR2 FQGTGA. Assay: immunoSEQ multiplex PCR; the TCRdb copy retains only in-frame clones and omits some. The sample lists 200,000 to 300,000 clones; around nine tenths were seen once. Participants had their cohort set by participant-reported clinical history. Recovered participants had two consecutive negative NP/OP PCR tests, healthcare professional clearance, or symptom resolution. Material for sequencing was PBMCs or T cells enriched from blood (not recorded which). This TCR derives from a man aged 35 to 55 who had recovered from COVID-19. The chain links TRBV7-3 to TRBJ1-3; D is undetermined. CDR3 amino acids: CASSFGPSPGNTIYF. The CDR3, as DNA: TGTGCCAGCAGCTTTGGGCCGTCCCCTGGAAACACCATATATTTT. The variable domain in full, completed from reference TRBV7-3 and TRBJ1-3, reads GAGVSQTPSNKVTEKGKYVELRCDPISGHTALYWYRQSLGQGPEFLIYFQGTGAADDSGLPNDRFFAVRPEGSVSTLKIQRTERGDSAVYLCASSFGPSPGNTIYFGEGSWLTVV.